Following are 6 T cell receptor beta chains from one sample sequenced in a study of shared clonotypes between healthy human individuals. Some clones are missing from TCRdb's copy, which holds only in-frame ones; the method was immunoSEQ multiplex PCR. Here the sample spans roughly 700,000 clones, under 80% being singletons. The sample was memory CD4+ T cells sorted from blood. Subset meaning: CD45RA-negative fraction. These receptors were taken from a woman aged 25 to 39 in good health.

Only one count was recorded for this clone. The junction and the germline gene differ at one end; a read error may be behind it. V is TRBV28 and J is TRBJ2-2; possibly TRBD1 for D (6 bases). CDR1 and CDR2 from the germline V gene are MDHEN and SYDVKM. The CDR3 is 15 residues long. CDR3 nucleotides: TGTGCCAGCAGGTTATCCAGGGGCTCCAGCGGGGAGCTGTTTTTT. Its protein product is CASRLSRGSSGELFF.

This chain joins TRBV5-5 and TRBJ2-1; 8 bases fit TRBD1. After removal of 0 bases from V and 4 bases from J, the junction contained 6 bases not matched to a gene. The CDR3 length is 16 residues. From germline, CDR1 is SGHKS and CDR2 YYEKEE (reference sequence). CDR3 sequence: CASSLEFGQGYNEQFF. The DNA for the CDR3 is TGTGCCAGCAGCTTGGAATTTGGACAGGGTTACAATGAGCAGTTCTTC.

The chain recombines TRBV11-3 with TRBJ2-2; a possible D gene is TRBD2 (5 bases). Germline V CDR1 and CDR2: SGHNT, YENEEA. This CDR3 has 16 amino acids. V was pared by 5 bases and J by 1 base, with 14 bases between. CDR3 residues: CASSDPRERNTGELFF. CDR3 nucleotide sequence: TGTGCCAGCAGCGACCCGAGGGAGCGGAACACCGGGGAGCTGTTTTTT.

The J gene is TRBJ2-7, the V gene TRBV2; D is possibly TRBD1 (6 bases). Deletions cut 7 bases from V and 3 bases from J, with 13 bases between. The germline V gene encodes CDR1 SNHLY and CDR2 FYNNEI. The CDR3 is 13 amino acids. CDR3 in amino acids: CASKGDNHYEQYF. Here the CDR3 DNA reads TGTGCCAGCAAAGGGGACAACCACTACGAGCAGTACTTC.

The V call is TRBV7-9, the J call TRBJ1-2; unclear D gene. The V gene's germline CDR1 is SEHNR and CDR2 FQNEAQ (reference sequence). The CDR3 loop spans 12 amino acids. V was shortened by 0 bases and J by 10 bases, with 9 bases between the two germline ends. CDR3 in DNA: TGTGCCAGCAGCTTAGCGCACAGAAACTACACCTTC. This translates into CASSLAHRNYTF.

A word on this clone: A much larger clone differs by one base, so this may be a read error. Other DNA sequences from this sample encode an identical CDR3 as well. This chain connects TRBV5-1 to TRBJ1-3; possible D gene TRBD1, 5 bases. This CDR3 is built from 14 residues. Looked up from germline, CDR1 is SGHRS and CDR2 is YFSETQ. Between the trimmed V and J ends, which lost 4 bases and 2 bases, there was a span of 10 bases. As DNA, the CDR3 is TGCGCCAGCAGCCCCGGGACCGCTGGAAACACCATATATTTT. Translated: CASSPGTAGNTIYF.